A single sample gave rise to the 15 T cell receptor beta chains below, sequenced in a study of T cells in Graves' hyperthyroidism and ophthalmopathy (dated by TCRdb to between 2018 and 2021). Receptor amplification or capture employed multiplex PCR. Sequencing instrument: Illumina HiSeq 2000. TCR beta CDR3 regions were amplified from RNA transcripts. The first round of RT-PCR for the TCR CDR3 was performed with the HTBI primer set and the Qiagen OneStep RT-PCR kit. Through fastp at Q25 and MiXCR, TCRdb rebuilt clones from the public reads, retaining in-frame beta chains. Each CDR3 protein appears once, grouped with its most common genes and DNA. The sample table records about 680,000 distinct CDR3 sequences; 35% of these occur just once. 30% to 40% of the sample rests with the top ten. The sample consisted of blood. The origin of the receptors is a woman in her forties with Graves' hyperthyroidism.

The rearrangement links TRBV10-3 to TRBJ1-1; 8 bases align to TRBD1. The junction had 6 bases not matched to a gene; V was cut back by 6 bases and J by 6 bases. Germline values: CDR1 ENHRY, CDR2 SYGVKD. This CDR3 comprises 13 residues. CDR3 bases: TGTGCCATCAGCAGGGGGCGAGGGGCTGAAGCTTTCTTT. This gives the protein CAISRGRGAEAFF.

This clonotype was seen more than once but under ten times. This chain links TRBV4-1 with TRBJ1-1; D remains ambiguous. Trimming pared 3 bases from V and 5 bases from J, leaving 10 bases between. CDR1 is MGHRA, CDR2 YSYEKL, per germline. This CDR3 spans 13 amino acids. The CDR3 DNA follows: TGCGCCAGCAGCCACATTGGTAGAACTGAAGCTTTCTTT. It translates to CASSHIGRTEAFF.

A note on this clonotype: A much larger clone sits a single nucleotide away, making a read error possible. The CDR3 does not end in the conserved phenylalanine or tryptophan, so this is likely a read error. The DNA for the CDR3 is TGCAGTGCTAACCGCCAAGCGGGAGAGCAGTACTAC. It encodes CSANRQAGEQYY. The chain uses TRBV20-1 and TRBJ2-7; 7 nucleotides align to TRBD2. V was clipped by 4 bases and J by 7 bases; unmatched bases: 7. Germline V gene data show CDR1 as DFQATT and CDR2 as SNEGSKA (reference sequence). The CDR3 spans 12 residues.

This chain connects TRBV7-9 to TRBJ2-3; 8 bases line up with TRBD2. The CDR3 length is 14 residues. The germline V gene encodes CDR1 SEHNR and CDR2 FQNEAQ (reference sequence). V gave up 1 base and J gave up 6 bases; unmatched junction bases: 3. Here the CDR3 reads CASSLEGLVDTQYF. DNA of the CDR3: TGTGCCAGCAGCTTAGAGGGACTAGTGGATACGCAGTATTTT.

This clonotype has at least ten counts. The chain carries TRBV10-3 and TRBJ1-1, with D hard to call. Per germline, CDR1 ENHRY and CDR2 SYGVKD. CDR3 length: 15 residues. V lost 4 bases and J lost 0, with 12 bases in between. CDR3 region: CAISAKRNMNTEAFF. The CDR3 nucleotides are TGTGCCATCAGTGCCAAGAGAAACATGAACACTGAAGCTTTCTTT.

This clonotype came up a few times. The chain employs TRBV10-1 and TRBJ2-7; TRBD1 or TRBD2 may be the D gene (5 bases each). The J call may be mistaken, given a closer DNA end match to TRBJ2-1. Germline CDR1 WNHNN, CDR2 SYGVQD (reference sequence). The length of the CDR3 is 13 residues. In DNA form, the CDR3 reads TGCGCCAGCAGTGTGGGGGTATACAATGAGCAGTTCTTC. It specifies CASSVGVYNEQFF.

This chain links TRBV7-6 with TRBJ2-7, with 7 bases that match TRBD2. The V gene's germline CDR1 is SGHVS and CDR2 FNYEAQ. Trimming removed 6 bases from V and 5 bases from J; junction bases left unmatched: 10. The CDR3 is made up of 14 amino acids. This chain's CDR3 is CASSFSRTRDEQYF. The CDR3 region has the DNA TGTGCCAGCAGTTTTTCTCGGACTAGGGACGAGCAGTACTTC. Using reference TRBV7-6 and TRBJ2-7 for the parts outside the CDR3, the full variable domain is GAGVSQSPRYKVTKRGQDVALRCDPISGHVSLYWYRQALGQGPEFLTYFNYEAQQDKSGLPNDRFSAERPEGSISTLTIQRTEQRDSAMYRCASSFSRTRDEQYFGPGTRLTVT.

The chain combines TRBV5-5 with TRBJ2-7; 9 nucleotides agree with TRBD2. Germline V lookup: CDR1 SGHKS, CDR2 YYEKEE (reference sequence). J gave up 3 bases and V 4 bases, and 14 bases lay outside the gene matches. The CDR3 has 17 residues. The CDR3 sequence: CASSPTDGAGGIYEQYF. For the CDR3, the DNA is TGTGCCAGCAGCCCCACGGATGGAGCGGGAGGTATCTACGAGCAGTACTTC.

The rearrangement links TRBV9 to TRBJ2-7, with TRBD2 matching over 7 bases. The V segment lost 3 bases and the J segment 3 bases; nucleotides outside the gene matches: 6. Germline V CDR1 and CDR2: SGDLS, YYNGEE. The CDR3 has 14 residues. CDR3 in amino acids: CASSGSGPLYEQYF. DNA of the CDR3: TGTGCCAGCAGCGGTAGCGGGCCCCTCTACGAGCAGTACTTC.

With respect to this clonotype: One base away lies a much larger clone, so this may be a sequencing read error. This rearrangement joins TRBV19 to TRBJ2-5; 10 bases agree with TRBD1. V lost 3 bases, J lost 7 bases, and 8 bases stayed unmatched. This CDR3 comprises 15 residues. The V gene's germline CDR1 is LNHDA and CDR2 SQIVND (reference sequence). DNA for the CDR3: TGTGCCAGTAGTATCCCGGGACAGGGGAAAGGGACCCAGTACTTC. Translating gives CASSIPGQGKGTQYF. The full variable domain, rest sourced from reference TRBV19 and TRBJ2-5, is DGGITQSPKYLFRKEGQNVTLSCEQNLNHDAMYWYRQDPGQGLRLIYYSQIVNDFQKGDIAEGYSVSREKKESFPLTVTSAQKNPTAFYLCASSIPGQGKGTQYFGPGTRLLVL.

This chain connects TRBV5-1 to TRBJ2-5; 7 bases are shared with TRBD2. Germline CDR1 is SGHRS and CDR2 is YFSETQ. The CDR3 covers 14 residues. The J segment lost 4 bases and the V segment lost 5 bases, leaving 8 bases of the junction unmatched. The CDR3 DNA reads as TGCGCCAGCAGAGGAAGCGGGATGGTAGAGACCCAGTACTTC. Translation gives CASRGSGMVETQYF.

This clonotype has only a few counts. The V and J genes are TRBV20-1 and TRBJ2-7, with 7 bases matching TRBD1. The CDR3 covers 15 residues. Germline V lookup: CDR1 DFQATT, CDR2 SNEGSKA (reference sequence). V trimming: 0 bases; J trimming: 4 bases; junction bases outside the gene matches: 9. The CDR3: CSAREARTGLYEQYF. The CDR3 coding sequence is TGCAGTGCTAGAGAGGCCCGGACAGGATTATACGAGCAGTACTTC.

The rearrangement uses TRBV25-1 and TRBJ2-7; TRBD2 aligns across 7 bases. This CDR3 has 13 amino acids. Trimming at V came to 7 bases and at J to 3 bases, leaving 6 bases not matched to a gene. Germline V lookup: CDR1 MGHDK, CDR2 SYGVNS. CDR3 coding DNA: TGTGCCAGCAAGACTAGCCGGGGCTACGAGCAGTACTTC. This sequence encodes CASKTSRGYEQYF.

CDR3 region: CAMAGTGIPDTQYF. CDR3 bases: TGTGCCATGGCCGGGACAGGGATACCAGATACGCAGTATTTT. The chain carries TRBV10-3 and TRBJ2-3; 9 bases are a match to TRBD1. V was pared by 9 bases and J by 4 bases, with 8 bases of the junction left unmatched. This CDR3 region has 14 residues. Germline CDR1 is ENHRY and CDR2 is SYGVKD.

The gene calls are TRBV7-8 and TRBJ1-5; TRBD1 matches 7 bases. The CDR3 extends over 13 amino acids. V dropped 8 bases and J dropped 2; count of bases not matched to a gene: 3. Germline CDR1 and CDR2: SGHVS and FQNEAQ. The CDR3 loop is CASEQGGNQPQHF. CDR3 coding DNA: TGTGCCAGCGAGCAGGGGGGCAATCAGCCCCAGCATTTT.